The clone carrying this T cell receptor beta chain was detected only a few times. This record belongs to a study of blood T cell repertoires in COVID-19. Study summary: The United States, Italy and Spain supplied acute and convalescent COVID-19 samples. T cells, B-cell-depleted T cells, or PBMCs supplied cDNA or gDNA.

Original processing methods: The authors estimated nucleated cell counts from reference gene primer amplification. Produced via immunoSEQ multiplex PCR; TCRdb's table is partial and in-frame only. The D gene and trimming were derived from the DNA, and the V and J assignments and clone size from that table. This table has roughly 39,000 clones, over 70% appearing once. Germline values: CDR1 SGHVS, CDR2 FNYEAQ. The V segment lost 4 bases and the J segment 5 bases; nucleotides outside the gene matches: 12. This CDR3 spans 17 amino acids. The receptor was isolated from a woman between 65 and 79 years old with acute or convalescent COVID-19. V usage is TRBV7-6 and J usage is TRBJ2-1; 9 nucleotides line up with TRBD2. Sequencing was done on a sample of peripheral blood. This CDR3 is CASSSPQGGLANNEQFF. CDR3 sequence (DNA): TGTGCCAGCAGCTCCCCCCAGGGGGGACTAGCTAACAATGAGCAGTTCTTC. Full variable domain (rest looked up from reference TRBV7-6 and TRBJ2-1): GAGVSQSPRYKVTKRGQDVALRCDPISGHVSLYWYRQALGQGPEFLTYFNYEAQQDKSGLPNDRFSAERPEGSISTLTIQRTEQRDSAMYRCASSSPQGGLANNEQFFGPGTRLTVL.